The rows below give T cell receptor beta chains drawn from one sample of a study of shared T cell receptors in the human thymus. Repertoires were generated with immunoSEQ multiplex PCR, while TCRdb's copy carries only in-frame clones and drops some. The sample holds approximately 760,000 clones, approximately 85% seen once. This sample also belongs to another study, concerning human thymus T cells.

The sequencing sample was made of thymocytes. These receptors came from a girl in the first two years of life with a congenital heart defect. CDR3s include the opening cysteine and the closing phenylalanine or tryptophan. A D gene is named only where the DNA matches it firmly. Clone size is stated in some rows and not others, as once, few, many or a class when expanded.

TRBJ2-3 . TRBD1 TRBV27 CASSDGTGLDTQYF TGTGCCAGCAGCGATGGGACAGGGCTGGATACGCAGTATTTT
TRBJ1-2 once . TRBV19 CASKAGPYGYTF TGTGCCAGTAAGGCAGGGCCATATGGCTACACCTTC
TRBJ2-5 . TRBD2 TRBV13 CASSYGTSGPQETQYF TGTGCCAGCAGCTACGGGACTAGCGGGCCCCAAGAGACCCAGTACTTC
TRBJ1-2 . . TRBV30 CAWSDVGQAQLANYGYTF TGTGCCTGGAGTGACGTGGGACAAGCTCAGTTAGCTAACTATGGCTACACCTTC
TRBJ2-1 . . TRBV9 CASSDGGRSYNEQFF TGTGCCAGCAGCGACGGGGGACGGAGCTACAATGAGCAGTTCTTC
TRBJ1-2 . TRBD1 TRBV19 CASNPGQGGYTF TGTGCCAGTAACCCGGGACAGGGTGGATACACCTTC
TRBJ1-2 . TRBD1 TRBV27 CASRPPRTGVQRAYGYTF TGTGCCAGCAGGCCCCCCAGGACAGGGGTCCAAAGGGCCTATGGCTACACCTTC
TRBJ1-2 . . TRBV4-3 CASSRDRGGGYTF TGCGCCAGCAGCCGCGATAGGGGTGGTGGCTACACCTTC
TRBJ1-2 . . TRBV14 CASSQESGQGYGYTF TGTGCCAGCAGCCAAGAGTCAGGGCAGGGCTATGGCTACACCTTC
TRBJ2-1 . TRBD1 TRBV19 CASSISTPGQGSPTDYNEQFF TGTGCCAGTAGTATATCCACGCCGGGACAGGGGAGCCCGACCGACTACAATGAGCAGTTCTTC
TRBJ2-1 once TRBD2 TRBV9 CASSAPSGGPVYNEQFF TGTGCCAGCAGCGCCCCTAGCGGGGGGCCGGTGTACAATGAGCAGTTCTTC
TRBJ1-5 . TRBD1 TRBV5-8 CASSPKTGGVGNQPQHF TGTGCCAGCAGCCCGAAAACAGGGGGCGTCGGCAATCAGCCCCAGCATTTT
TRBJ1-1 once TRBD1 TRBV9 CASSVEGPGGDNTEAFF TGTGCCAGCAGCGTAGAAGGGCCAGGGGGAGATAACACTGAAGCTTTCTTT
TRBJ2-5 . TRBD2 TRBV4-3 CASSPVGGGLETQYF TGCGCCAGCAGCCCCGTAGGCGGGGGTTTGGAGACCCAGTACTTC
TRBJ1-1 . TRBD1 TRBV9 CASRADRGRAFF TGTGCCAGCAGAGCAGACAGGGGGCGAGCTTTCTTT
TRBJ1-1 . . TRBV4-2 CASSQDLAIGAEAFF TGTGCCAGCAGCCAAGATCTGGCGATTGGAGCTGAAGCTTTCTTT
TRBJ1-2 few . TRBV27 CASGSGGAYGYTF TGTGCCAGCGGATCCGGGGGTGCCTATGGCTACACCTTC
TRBJ2-2 . TRBD1 TRBV2 CASSEYETGYTGELFF TGTGCCAGCAGTGAGTACGAGACAGGGTACACCGGGGAGCTGTTTTTT
TRBJ1-1 few TRBD1 TRBV30 CAWRETGGTEAFF TGTGCCTGGAGGGAAACAGGGGGCACTGAAGCTTTCTTT
TRBJ1-1 . TRBD1 TRBV7-3 CASSLRGHDRGRNTEAFF TGTGCCAGCAGCTTAAGGGGACACGACAGGGGACGAAACACTGAAGCTTTCTTT
TRBJ1-6 . TRBD1 TRBV10-3 CAIRGQVSSPLHF TGTGCCATCAGGGGACAGGTTAGTTCACCCCTCCACTTT
TRBJ1-2 . TRBD1 TRBV6-1 CASSGEGTARGYTF TGTGCCAGCAGTGGGGAAGGGACAGCCCGGGGCTACACCTTC
TRBJ2-2 . . TRBV7-2 CASSLAQGSRYTGELFF TGTGCCAGCAGCTTAGCCCAGGGGTCGAGGTACACCGGGGAGCTGTTTTTT
TRBJ2-2 . TRBD2 TRBV4-1 CASSQVVSSGGENTGELFF TGCGCCAGCAGCCAAGTGGTGTCTAGCGGGGGGGAGAACACCGGGGAGCTGTTTTTT
TRBJ1-1 . . TRBV27 CASSFSAWGHEAFF TGTGCCAGCAGTTTCTCTGCTTGGGGCCATGAAGCTTTCTTT
TRBJ2-4 few TRBD2 TRBV5-1 CASSLVGEGIIAKNIQYF TGCGCCAGCAGCTTGGTTGGGGAGGGCATCATAGCCAAAAACATTCAGTACTTC
TRBJ1-6 . TRBD1 TRBV11-1 CASSLARTGASPLHF TGTGCCAGCAGCTTAGCGAGGACAGGGGCTTCACCCCTCCACTTT
TRBJ1-4 once . TRBV28 CASSLSPDDSEKLFF TGTGCCAGCAGTTTATCCCCTGACGACAGTGAAAAACTGTTTTTT
TRBJ1-1 . . TRBV10-3 CAISVTDSGRHTEAFF TGTGCCATCAGTGTCACGGATAGCGGTAGGCACACTGAAGCTTTCTTT
TRBJ1-2 . TRBD1 TRBV7-9 CASSPNTGTANNYGYTF TGTGCCAGCAGCCCTAACACCGGGACAGCTAACAACTATGGCTACACCTTC
TRBJ2-6 few . TRBV4-2 CASSQAVNSAGANVLTF TGTGCCAGCAGCCAAGCCGTGAATTCGGCTGGGGCCAACGTCCTGACTTTC
TRBJ2-1 . . TRBV4-1 CASSQVVASPVLNEQFF TGCGCCAGCAGCCAAGTTGTTGCTAGCCCTGTCCTTAATGAGCAGTTCTTC
TRBJ1-2 . TRBD1 TRBV14 CASSQEEGQGIKDGYTF TGTGCCAGCAGCCAAGAGGAGGGACAGGGGATCAAAGATGGCTACACCTTC
TRBJ1-1 few . TRBV27 CASSPSSYPTEAFF TGTGCCAGCAGTCCCTCCTCGTATCCCACTGAAGCTTTCTTT
TRBJ1-2 . TRBD1 TRBV5-6 CASSYGTGGGGYTF TGTGCCAGCAGCTATGGGACAGGGGGCGGTGGCTACACCTTC
TRBJ1-1 . . TRBV20-1 CSANPGREAFF TGCAGTGCTAACCCTGGGAGGGAAGCTTTCTTT
TRBJ1-4 . TRBD1 TRBV7-2 CASSFRPSDRDPDEKLFF TGTGCCAGCAGCTTTAGGCCATCGGACAGGGATCCAGATGAAAAACTGTTTTTT
TRBJ1-1 . . TRBV19 CASSGTQGTEAFF TGTGCCAGTAGTGGGACCCAGGGGACTGAAGCTTTCTTT
TRBJ2-1 . TRBD1 TRBV19 CASKGGGWWDEQFF TGTGCCAGTAAAGGGGGCGGTTGGTGGGATGAGCAGTTCTTC
TRBJ2-3 . TRBD2 TRBV5-6 CASSLESSGSTDTQYF TGTGCCAGCAGCTTGGAGTCTAGCGGTAGCACAGATACGCAGTATTTT
TRBJ1-1 . . TRBV18 CASSKRVQGRYSMNTEAFF TGTGCCAGCTCAAAAAGGGTGCAGGGAAGGTATTCGATGAACACTGAAGCTTTCTTT